This T cell receptor beta chain was recovered during a study of T cell responses to AZD1222 COVID-19 vaccine. Whole-study context: The study pooled second doses at about 4 or about 12 weeks.

Details on this clone: The antigen remains undetermined.

Broader study findings: At study baseline, merely five or six AZD1222 recipients were seropositive.

Per the germline V gene, CDR1 is SGHRS and CDR2 is YFSETQ. V shed 4 bases and J 3 bases; nucleotides not matched to a gene: 5. This CDR3 is 15 amino acids long. Produced via immunoSEQ multiplex PCR; TCRdb's table is partial and in-frame only. The table shows 45,000 to 60,000 clones, with roughly 90% occurring only once. The sample here was peripheral blood, taken on day 0 of AZD1222 vaccination. The chain combines TRBV5-1 with TRBJ2-7, with 12 bases fitting TRBD1. The source is an adult in good health. The CDR3 nucleotides read TGCGCCAGCAGCGACCGGGACAGGGGGCTCTACGAGCAGTACTTC. Translation gives CASSDRDRGLYEQYF.